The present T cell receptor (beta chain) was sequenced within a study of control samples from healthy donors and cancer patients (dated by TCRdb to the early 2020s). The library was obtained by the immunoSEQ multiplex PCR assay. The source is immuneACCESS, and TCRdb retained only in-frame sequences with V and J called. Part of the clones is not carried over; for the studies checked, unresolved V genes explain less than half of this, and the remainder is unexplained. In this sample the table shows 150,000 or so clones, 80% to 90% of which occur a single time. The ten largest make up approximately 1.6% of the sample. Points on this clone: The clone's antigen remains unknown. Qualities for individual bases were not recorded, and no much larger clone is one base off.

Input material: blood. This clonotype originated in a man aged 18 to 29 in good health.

The CDR3 is CASSLGQGYSPLHF. The nucleotide sequence is TGTGCCAGCAGCTTAGGACAGGGCTATTCACCCCTCCACTTT. The rearranged chain carries TRBV7-2 and TRBJ1-6, with 7 bases in between that match TRBD1. CDR1 and CDR2 were assigned from the germline V gene as SGHTA and FQGNSA. From V the trimming removes 1 base and from J it removes 8 bases, while the gene matches leave 2 bases of the junction unaccounted for. From cysteine to phenylalanine, the CDR3 is 14 amino acids long. CDR3 DNA is the only sequence kept; it has 42 bases, read in frame from the first base.